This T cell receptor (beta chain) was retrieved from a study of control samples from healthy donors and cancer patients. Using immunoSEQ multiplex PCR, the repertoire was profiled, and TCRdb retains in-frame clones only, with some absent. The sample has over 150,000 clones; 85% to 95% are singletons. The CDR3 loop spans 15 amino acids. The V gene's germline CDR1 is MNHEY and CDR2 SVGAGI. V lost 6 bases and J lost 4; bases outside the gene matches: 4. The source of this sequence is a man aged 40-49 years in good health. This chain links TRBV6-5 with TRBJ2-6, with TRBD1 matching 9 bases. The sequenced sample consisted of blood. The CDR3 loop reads CASRKGTGGANVLTF. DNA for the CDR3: TGTGCCAGCAGGAAAGGGACAGGGGGGGCCAACGTCCTGACTTTC.